The TCR beta chain described here comes from a study of T cells after yellow fever vaccination (dated 2019 in TCRdb). In the study overall: Libraries from fractions with low cell numbers were prepared with the SMART-Seq v4 Ultra Low Input RNA kit. Bulk TCR alpha and beta repertoires were sequenced longitudinally to track T-cell clones before and after primary and booster YFV17D yellow fever vaccination. Two healthy male donors made up the cohort, one aged 18 to 29 years and the other aged 30 to 40 years. Blood samples were taken at several timepoints before and after primary and secondary immunization, and bulk PBMC replicates and cell subsets were isolated.

TCR cDNA was made using 5'RACE template switching, a step that added a universal primer site and unique molecular identifiers. cDNA synthesis was primed from both the TCR alpha and TCR beta constant segments. Libraries were amplified in two PCR steps, with sample barcodes and sequencing adapters added in the second step. Sequencing of the libraries was done on either Illumina HiSeq 2500 (2x100 bp) or NovaSeq (2x150 bp). In the paper's pipeline: Demultiplexing of reads and collapsing into UMI consensus sequences were performed with MIGEC, and V(D)J alignment was carried out with MiXCR. Using edgeR on replicate PBMC samples, clonotypes were called vaccine-responding if FDR was below 0.01 and the log2 fold change was above 5 up to day 15. Bulk clonotypes were assigned CD4 or CD8 identity according to which sequenced CD4 or CD8 repertoire held them at higher abundance. TCRdb itself trimmed the public reads at Q25 with fastp, ran MiXCR and retained productive beta chains. Rows are combined by CDR3 protein, so each entry shows the most common genes and DNA. The V and J calls were not made by the authors but by TCRdb's processing. This sample lists about 260,000 distinct CDR3 sequences; 10% to 15% were detected once. Roughly 0.5% of the sample is taken by the ten largest.

The treatment or condition label corresponds to: live attenuated yellow fever vaccine strain. A standard Ficoll-Paque protocol was used to isolate PBMCs from peripheral blood. Dynabeads CD4 and CD8 positive selection kits were used to isolate CD4 and CD8 T-cell fractions. RNA was extracted with TriZol from bulk PBMCs, CD4 and CD8 fractions, and dextramer-positive and dextramer-negative fractions. The junction shows trimming of 0 bases on V and 0 bases on J, plus 15 bases between the germline ends. The CDR3, cysteine through phenylalanine, is 17 amino acids long. Left in the record is the CDR3 DNA by itself, 51 bases read in frame from the first base. The germline V gene (reference sequence) yields LNHNV for CDR1 and YYDKDF for CDR2. General conclusions and limits of the study: Because only two donors were included in the study, the extent to which the findings can be generalized is limited. The secondary T-cell response was weaker than the primary response but faster, peaking on day 5 instead of day 15. A small fraction of clonotypes appeared in both the CD4 and CD8 compartments, likely as a result of convergent recombination. Most clones expanded after primary vaccination (approximately 97% of CD4 and 88% of CD8) were re-detected after the booster, suggesting that broad memory maintenance occurred. FACS-sorted repertoires could contain abundant contaminating clonotypes from the bulk population, so computational filtering was required.

In this sample, this clonotype turned up a few times. Its antigen has not been determined. No base-level quality is on record; no much larger clone is a single base apart. The TCR sequence derives from a man aged 30-40 years who received the YFV17D yellow fever vaccine. The input for sequencing was CD4+ T cells sorted from PBMCs, taken 45 days after the yellow fever booster vaccination. The sequence is built from TRBV15 and TRBJ2-7, and TRBD1 may be the D gene, going by 6 matching bases. The bases read TGTGCCACCAGCAGAGATAGAGAGGACAGAAGCTCCTACGAGCAGTACTTC. It encodes CATSRDREDRSSYEQYF.